This TCR beta chain was sequenced for a study of CD8+ T cells in alopecia areata. This clone is categorized as medium-sized. What it recognizes is unknown. The treatment is: oral pan-JAK inhibitor, 5-10 mg twice daily. Researchers gathered lesional scalp punch biopsies and peripheral blood from patients with alopecia areata. Study conclusions and caveats: It was observed that many expanded lesional clones persisted in scalp and blood during tofacitinib. For patients receiving tofacitinib, scalp clonality and expanded CD8+ clones among the top 100 significantly decreased.

Sequencing used cDNA as its template, made by extracting RNA and reverse transcribing it. Sequencing used immunoSEQ multiplex PCR; TCRdb keeps in-frame clones, though not all of them. The table shows 80,000 or so clones, with approximately 70% occurring only once. The source is a human donor with alopecia areata. The sequenced sample was CD8+ T cells sorted from blood, obtained at week 24, from a patient treated with tofacitinib.

Here the CDR3 DNA reads TGCGCCAGCAGCCAAGATCATACGACAGGGCTTGGTTCACCCCTCCACTTT. It encodes CASSQDHTTGLGSPLHF. The J gene is TRBJ1-6, the V gene TRBV4-3; 7 bases agree with TRBD1. CDR3 size: 17 residues. Germline values: CDR1 LGHNA, CDR2 YSLEER. V was pared by 0 bases and J by 9 bases, with 11 bases of the junction left unmatched.